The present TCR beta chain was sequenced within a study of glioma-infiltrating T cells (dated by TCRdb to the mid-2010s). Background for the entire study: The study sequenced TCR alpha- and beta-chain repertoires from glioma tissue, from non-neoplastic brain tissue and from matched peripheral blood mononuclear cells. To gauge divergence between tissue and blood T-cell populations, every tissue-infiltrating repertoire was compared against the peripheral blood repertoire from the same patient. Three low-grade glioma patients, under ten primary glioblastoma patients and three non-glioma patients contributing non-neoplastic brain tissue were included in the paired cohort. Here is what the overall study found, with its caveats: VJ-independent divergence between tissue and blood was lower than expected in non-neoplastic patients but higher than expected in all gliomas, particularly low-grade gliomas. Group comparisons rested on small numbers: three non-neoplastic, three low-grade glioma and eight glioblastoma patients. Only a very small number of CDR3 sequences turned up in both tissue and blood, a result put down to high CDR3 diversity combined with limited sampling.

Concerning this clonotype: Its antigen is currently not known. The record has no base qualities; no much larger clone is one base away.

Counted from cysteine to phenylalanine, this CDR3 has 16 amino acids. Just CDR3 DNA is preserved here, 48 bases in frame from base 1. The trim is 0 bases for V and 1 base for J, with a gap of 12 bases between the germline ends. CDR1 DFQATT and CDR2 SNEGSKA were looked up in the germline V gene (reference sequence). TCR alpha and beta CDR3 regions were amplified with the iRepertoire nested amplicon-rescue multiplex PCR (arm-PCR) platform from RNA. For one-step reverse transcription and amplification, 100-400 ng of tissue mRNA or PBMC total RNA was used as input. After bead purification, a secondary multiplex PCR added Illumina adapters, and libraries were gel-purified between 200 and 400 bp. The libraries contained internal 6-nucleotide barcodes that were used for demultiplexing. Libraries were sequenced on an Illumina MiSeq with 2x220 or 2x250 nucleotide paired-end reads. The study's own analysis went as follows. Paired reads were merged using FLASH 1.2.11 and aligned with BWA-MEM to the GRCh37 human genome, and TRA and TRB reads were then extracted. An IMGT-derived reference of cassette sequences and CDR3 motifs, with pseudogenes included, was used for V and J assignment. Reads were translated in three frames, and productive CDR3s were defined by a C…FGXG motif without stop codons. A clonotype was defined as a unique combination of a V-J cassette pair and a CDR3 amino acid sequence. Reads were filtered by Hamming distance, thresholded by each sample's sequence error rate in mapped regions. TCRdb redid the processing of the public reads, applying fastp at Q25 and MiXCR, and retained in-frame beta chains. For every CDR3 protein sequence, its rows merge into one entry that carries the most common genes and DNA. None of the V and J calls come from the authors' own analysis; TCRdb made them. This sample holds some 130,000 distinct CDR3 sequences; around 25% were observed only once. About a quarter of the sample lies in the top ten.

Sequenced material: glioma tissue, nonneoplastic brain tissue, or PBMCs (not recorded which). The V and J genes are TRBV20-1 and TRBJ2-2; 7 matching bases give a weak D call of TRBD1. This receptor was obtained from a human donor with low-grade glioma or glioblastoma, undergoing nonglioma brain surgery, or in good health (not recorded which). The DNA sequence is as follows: TGCAGTGCTAGAGATGAGCAGGGGGGGAACACCGGGGAGCTGTTTTTT. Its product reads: CSARDEQGGNTGELFF.